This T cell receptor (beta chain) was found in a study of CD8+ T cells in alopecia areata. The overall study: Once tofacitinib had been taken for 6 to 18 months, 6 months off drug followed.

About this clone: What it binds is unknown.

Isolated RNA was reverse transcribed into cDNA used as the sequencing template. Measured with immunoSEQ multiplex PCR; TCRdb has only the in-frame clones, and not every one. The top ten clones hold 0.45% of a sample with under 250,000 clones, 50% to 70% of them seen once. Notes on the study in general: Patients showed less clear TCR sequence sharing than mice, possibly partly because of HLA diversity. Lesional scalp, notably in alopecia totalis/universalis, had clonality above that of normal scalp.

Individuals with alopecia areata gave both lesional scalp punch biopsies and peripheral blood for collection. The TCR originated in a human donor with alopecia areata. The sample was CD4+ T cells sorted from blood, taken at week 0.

The DNA of the CDR3 is TGTGCCTGGAGTGTTTCGTACACTGAAGCTTTCTTT. It is translated as CAWSVSYTEAFF. The genes are TRBV30 and TRBJ1-1, with D uncertain. Per the germline V gene, CDR1 is GTSNPN and CDR2 is SVGIG (reference sequence). This CDR3 contains 12 residues. Trimming left V 0 bases short and J 3 bases short, with 5 bases between. The full variable domain, in which reference TRBV30 and TRBJ1-1 provide the parts outside the CDR3, is SQTIHQWPATLVQPVGSPLSLECTVEGTSNPNLYWYRQAAGRGLQLLFYSVGIGQISSEVPQNLSASRPQDRQFILSSKKLLLSDSGFYLCAWSVSYTEAFFGQGTRLTVV.